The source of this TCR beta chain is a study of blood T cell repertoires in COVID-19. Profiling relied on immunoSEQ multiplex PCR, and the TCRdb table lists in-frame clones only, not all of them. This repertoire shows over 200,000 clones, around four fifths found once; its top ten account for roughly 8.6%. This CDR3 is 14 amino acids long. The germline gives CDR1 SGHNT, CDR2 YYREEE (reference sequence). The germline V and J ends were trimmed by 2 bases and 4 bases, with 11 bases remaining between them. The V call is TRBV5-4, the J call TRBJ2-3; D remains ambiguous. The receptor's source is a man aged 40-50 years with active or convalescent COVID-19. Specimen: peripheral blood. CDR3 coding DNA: TGTGCCAGCAGCTTTGTCACATCCGCAGATACGCAGTATTTT. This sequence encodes CASSFVTSADTQYF.